These T cell receptor beta chains were read from a single sample in a study of shared clonotypes between healthy human individuals. TCRdb's copy holds only in-frame clones and misses some; the assay was immunoSEQ multiplex PCR. Of roughly 100,000 clones listed, roughly 66% are singletons. Sequencing used memory CD8+ T cells sorted from blood. The receptors originated from a young woman in good health. Both conserved end residues are part of each CDR3. The order of the fields is J gene, V gene, D gene, clone size, CDR3 protein, CDR3 DNA. The D gene is left open where the match is weak. Some rows have no size entry. The others give once, few or many, or a class for an expanded clone.

j_call: TRBJ1-1; v_call: TRBV27; d_call: -; clone_size: many; cdr3_aa: CASSLGINTEAFF; cdr3_nt: TGTGCCAGCTCGCTAGGGATCAACACTGAAGCTTTCTTT
j_call: TRBJ1-1; v_call: TRBV9; d_call: -; clone_size: -; cdr3_aa: CASSVVQGGRGTEAFF; cdr3_nt: TGTGCCAGCAGCGTAGTCCAAGGGGGAAGAGGGACTGAAGCTTTCTTT
j_call: TRBJ1-2; v_call: TRBV5-1; d_call: TRBD1; clone_size: -; cdr3_aa: CASGGGTGNRYGYTF; cdr3_nt: TGCGCCAGCGGAGGGGGGACAGGGAATCGCTATGGCTACACCTTC
j_call: TRBJ2-7; v_call: TRBV29-1; d_call: TRBD2; clone_size: -; cdr3_aa: CSVVGAGAGNEQYF; cdr3_nt: TGCAGCGTTGTAGGAGCGGGAGCGGGAAACGAGCAGTACTTC
j_call: TRBJ2-7; v_call: TRBV28; d_call: -; clone_size: -; cdr3_aa: CASSTRGRGSYEQYF; cdr3_nt: TGTGCCAGCAGTACCCGGGGACGGGGCTCCTACGAGCAGTACTTC
j_call: TRBJ2-7; v_call: TRBV5-1; d_call: TRBD2; clone_size: few; cdr3_aa: CASSNLAGETYEQYF; cdr3_nt: TGCGCCAGCAGCAATCTAGCGGGAGAGACCTACGAGCAGTACTTC
j_call: TRBJ2-7; v_call: TRBV25-1; d_call: TRBD1; clone_size: -; cdr3_aa: CASSANRDRFPYEQYF; cdr3_nt: TGTGCCAGCAGTGCTAACCGGGACAGGTTCCCCTACGAGCAGTACTTC
j_call: TRBJ2-1; v_call: TRBV5-1; d_call: -; clone_size: -; cdr3_aa: CASSSGKTGVSYNEQFF; cdr3_nt: TGCGCCAGCAGCTCGGGAAAGACGGGAGTGTCCTACAATGAGCAGTTCTTC
j_call: TRBJ2-2; v_call: TRBV5-4; d_call: -; clone_size: -; cdr3_aa: CASSLEGQVTGELFF; cdr3_nt: TGTGCCAGCAGCTTAGAGGGGCAAGTCACCGGGGAGCTGTTTTTT
j_call: TRBJ2-7; v_call: TRBV4-1; d_call: -; clone_size: -; cdr3_aa: CASSQAREYYEQYF; cdr3_nt: TGCGCCAGCAGCCAAGCTAGAGAATACTACGAGCAGTACTTC
j_call: TRBJ1-1; v_call: TRBV7-2; d_call: -; clone_size: few; cdr3_aa: CASSPVGVMNTEAFF; cdr3_nt: TGTGCCAGCAGCCCGGTCGGAGTCATGAACACTGAAGCTTTCTTT
j_call: TRBJ2-7; v_call: TRBV28; d_call: -; clone_size: -; cdr3_aa: CASSQTGERACEQYF; cdr3_nt: TGTGCCAGCAGTCAAACAGGCGAGCGGGCCTGCGAGCAGTACTTC
j_call: TRBJ1-1; v_call: TRBV7-8; d_call: -; clone_size: -; cdr3_aa: CASSLGFSDAFF; cdr3_nt: TGTGCCAGCAGCTTAGGGTTCTCCGACGCTTTCTTT
j_call: TRBJ2-7; v_call: TRBV9; d_call: -; clone_size: -; cdr3_aa: CASSPPSHEQYF; cdr3_nt: TGTGCCAGCAGCCCCCCTTCCCACGAGCAGTACTTC
j_call: TRBJ1-1; v_call: TRBV6-5; d_call: -; clone_size: -; cdr3_aa: CASTVISGGTEAFF; cdr3_nt: TGTGCCAGCACCGTAATCAGTGGAGGAACTGAAGCTTTCTTT
j_call: TRBJ2-2; v_call: TRBV6-4; d_call: TRBD2; clone_size: medium-sized; cdr3_aa: CASSPSSGNQNTGELFF; cdr3_nt: TGTGCCAGCAGTCCGAGTAGCGGGAACCAGAACACCGGGGAGCTGTTTTTT
j_call: TRBJ2-3; v_call: TRBV5-1; d_call: TRBD1; clone_size: -; cdr3_aa: CASSLRGQGADTQYF; cdr3_nt: TGCGCCAGCAGCTTGAGAGGACAGGGAGCAGATACGCAGTATTTT
j_call: TRBJ2-7; v_call: TRBV13; d_call: TRBD1; clone_size: -; cdr3_aa: CASRRQGPYEQYF; cdr3_nt: TGTGCCAGCCGGAGACAGGGCCCCTACGAGCAGTACTTC
j_call: TRBJ2-1; v_call: TRBV4-2; d_call: -; clone_size: few; cdr3_aa: CASSQDFSGRPYNEQFF; cdr3_nt: TGTGCCAGCAGCCAAGATTTTTCAGGAAGGCCCTACAATGAGCAGTTCTTC
j_call: TRBJ2-4; v_call: TRBV28; d_call: TRBD2; clone_size: -; cdr3_aa: CASSLLTRGGAKNIQYF; cdr3_nt: TGTGCCAGCAGTTTACTTACCCGGGGGGGAGCCAAAAACATTCAGTACTTC
j_call: TRBJ2-7; v_call: TRBV23-1; d_call: TRBD1; clone_size: -; cdr3_aa: CASSQPYGTGGDVSYEQYF; cdr3_nt: TGCGCCAGCAGTCAACCATACGGGACAGGGGGTGATGTATCCTACGAGCAGTACTTC
j_call: TRBJ1-4; v_call: TRBV7-9; d_call: -; clone_size: few; cdr3_aa: CASSFTNEKLFF; cdr3_nt: TGTGCCAGCAGCTTCACTAATGAAAAACTGTTTTTT
j_call: TRBJ1-2; v_call: TRBV7-8; d_call: -; clone_size: -; cdr3_aa: CASSFYRDSYTF; cdr3_nt: TGTGCCAGCAGCTTCTACAGGGATAGCTACACCTTC
j_call: TRBJ1-1; v_call: TRBV7-2; d_call: -; clone_size: -; cdr3_aa: CASSLAWEGTENTEAFF; cdr3_nt: TGTGCCAGCAGCTTAGCTTGGGAAGGAACAGAGAACACTGAAGCTTTCTTT
j_call: TRBJ2-1; v_call: TRBV2; d_call: TRBD2; clone_size: -; cdr3_aa: CASSKKEWEGGYNEQFF; cdr3_nt: TGTGCCAGCAGTAAGAAAGAGTGGGAGGGTGGGTACAATGAGCAGTTCTTC
j_call: TRBJ2-3; v_call: TRBV4-1; d_call: TRBD2; clone_size: -; cdr3_aa: CASSQDLASGPLTSTDTQYF; cdr3_nt: TGCGCCAGCAGCCAAGATCTGGCTAGCGGGCCCCTTACTAGCACAGATACGCAGTATTTT
j_call: TRBJ2-3; v_call: TRBV27; d_call: TRBD2; clone_size: -; cdr3_aa: CASSLWASGRDTQYF; cdr3_nt: TGTGCCAGCAGTTTATGGGCTAGCGGGAGAGATACGCAGTATTTT
j_call: TRBJ1-5; v_call: TRBV4-1; d_call: TRBD1; clone_size: -; cdr3_aa: CASSQFLWDRGNQPQHF; cdr3_nt: TGCGCCAGCAGCCAATTTCTTTGGGACAGGGGGAATCAGCCCCAGCATTTT
j_call: TRBJ2-7; v_call: TRBV11-2; d_call: -; clone_size: few; cdr3_aa: CASSYDSSYEQYF; cdr3_nt: TGTGCCAGCAGCTATGACAGCTCCTACGAGCAGTACTTC
j_call: TRBJ2-1; v_call: TRBV6-4; d_call: TRBD1; clone_size: medium-sized; cdr3_aa: CASSVSGQGLEQFF; cdr3_nt: TGTGCCAGCAGTGTTTCGGGACAGGGACTTGAGCAGTTCTTC
j_call: TRBJ1-1; v_call: TRBV7-9; d_call: -; clone_size: -; cdr3_aa: CASSSLQGWAATEAFF; cdr3_nt: TGTGCCAGCAGCTCCTTACAGGGTTGGGCGGCTACTGAAGCTTTCTTT
j_call: TRBJ1-1; v_call: TRBV28; d_call: -; clone_size: few; cdr3_aa: CASSLWQTPSPGGFIRNTEAFF; cdr3_nt: TGTGCCAGCAGTTTATGGCAGACCCCCTCCCCGGGCGGATTTATACGGAACACTGAAGCTTTCTTT
j_call: TRBJ2-7; v_call: TRBV11-2; d_call: TRBD2; clone_size: few; cdr3_aa: CASSSVGLAGDSYEQYF; cdr3_nt: TGTGCCAGCAGCTCCGTAGGACTAGCGGGAGATAGCTACGAGCAGTACTTC
j_call: TRBJ2-6; v_call: TRBV5-6; d_call: -; clone_size: few; cdr3_aa: CASNRWDFSGANVLTF; cdr3_nt: TGTGCCAGCAACCGATGGGACTTCTCTGGGGCCAACGTCCTGACTTTC
j_call: TRBJ2-7; v_call: TRBV4-2; d_call: -; clone_size: -; cdr3_aa: CASSQRGESVYEQYF; cdr3_nt: TGTGCCAGCAGCCAAAGAGGGGAGTCGGTCTACGAGCAGTACTTC
j_call: TRBJ2-2; v_call: TRBV7-6; d_call: -; clone_size: -; cdr3_aa: CASSLGSAGELFF; cdr3_nt: TGTGCCAGCAGCTTAGGATCCGCCGGGGAGCTGTTTTTT
j_call: TRBJ2-3; v_call: TRBV25-1; d_call: -; clone_size: -; cdr3_aa: CASRDMVGASTDTQYF; cdr3_nt: TGTGCCAGCAGGGACATGGTGGGGGCGAGCACAGATACGCAGTATTTT
j_call: TRBJ2-1; v_call: TRBV6-1; d_call: TRBD1; clone_size: -; cdr3_aa: CASKRQGFRYNEQFF; cdr3_nt: TGTGCCAGCAAGAGACAGGGTTTTCGCTACAATGAGCAGTTCTTC
j_call: TRBJ2-7; v_call: TRBV5-6; d_call: TRBD2; clone_size: -; cdr3_aa: CASSKPGTSPEQYF; cdr3_nt: TGTGCCAGCAGCAAACCCGGGACTAGTCCGGAGCAGTACTTC
j_call: TRBJ2-7; v_call: TRBV5-1; d_call: -; clone_size: -; cdr3_aa: CASSLRDPTVDEQYF; cdr3_nt: TGCGCCAGCAGCCTCCGGGACCCGACCGTCGACGAGCAGTACTTC
j_call: TRBJ1-5; v_call: TRBV25-1; d_call: -; clone_size: many; cdr3_aa: CASSESTGSDQPQHF; cdr3_nt: TGTGCCAGCAGTGAGAGTACAGGGTCGGATCAGCCCCAGCATTTT
j_call: TRBJ2-7; v_call: TRBV4-2; d_call: TRBD2; clone_size: -; cdr3_aa: CASSQDSGLAGFPNEQYF; cdr3_nt: TGTGCCAGCAGCCAAGATTCGGGGCTAGCGGGATTCCCCAACGAGCAGTACTTC
j_call: TRBJ1-1; v_call: TRBV5-4; d_call: -; clone_size: many; cdr3_aa: CASSLDPGLMNTEAFF; cdr3_nt: TGTGCCAGCAGCTTGGACCCGGGTTTAATGAACACTGAAGCTTTCTTT
j_call: TRBJ1-2; v_call: TRBV11-2; d_call: -; clone_size: -; cdr3_aa: CASSFPSQGTYGYTF; cdr3_nt: TGTGCCAGCAGCTTCCCCTCACAGGGTACCTATGGCTACACCTTC
j_call: TRBJ1-4; v_call: TRBV25-1; d_call: -; clone_size: -; cdr3_aa: CASSEVGGLVEKLFF; cdr3_nt: TGTGCCAGCAGTGAGGTCGGAGGGCTGGTTGAAAAACTGTTTTTT